A selection of T cell receptor beta chains follows, all from one sample in a study of blood T cell repertoires in COVID-19. Assay used: immunoSEQ multiplex PCR; TCRdb lists only in-frame clones, some missing. The sample carries 60,000 to 100,000 clones, about 87% recorded once. The specimen was peripheral blood. These receptors all stem from a man aged 45-65 years with active COVID-19. The CDR3 runs from the conserved cysteine through the conserved F or W. A D gene is named only where the DNA matches it firmly. Part of the rows lack a size; the others show once, few, many or a class for expanded clones.

>.|TRBV29-1|TRBJ2-3|TRBD1
CSSRLIRDSRTDTQYF
TGCAGCTCCCGTTTGATACGGGACAGCCGCACAGATACGCAGTATTTT
>.|TRBV10-2|TRBJ2-7|TRBD1
CASTGQASSYEQYF
TGCGCCAGTACGGGACAGGCGAGCTCCTACGAGCAGTACTTC
>.|TRBV2|TRBJ2-6|.
CASRDTLGGFLSGANVLTF
TGTGCCAGCAGAGACACCTTGGGGGGTTTCTTGTCTGGGGCCAACGTCCTGACTTTC
>.|TRBV5-6|TRBJ2-3|.
CASSLRQSTDTQYF
TGTGCCAGCAGCTTACGACAGAGCACAGATACGCAGTATTTT
>.|TRBV5-1|TRBJ2-7|.
CASSLIALRSQRSSYEQYF
TGCGCCAGCAGCTTGATAGCCCTCCGGTCTCAGCGAAGCTCCTACGAGCAGTACTTC
>once|TRBV10-3|TRBJ2-1|.
CAISETSRLNEQFF
TGTGCCATCAGTGAGACTAGCAGGTTGAATGAGCAGTTCTTC
>.|TRBV7-2|TRBJ2-1|TRBD2
CASSFWTSGGADEQFF
TGTGCCAGCAGCTTTTGGACTAGCGGGGGGGCCGATGAGCAGTTCTTC
>few|TRBV19|TRBJ1-5|.
CASRTFGGNQPQHF
TGTGCCAGTAGAACATTCGGGGGTAATCAGCCCCAGCATTTT
>.|TRBV15|TRBJ1-4|.
CATSRDGQFGEKLFF
TGTGCCACCAGCAGAGATGGACAATTTGGCGAAAAACTGTTTTTT
>.|TRBV3-1/TRBV3-2|TRBJ1-4|.
CASSPQGNEKLFF
TGTGCCAGCAGCCCCCAGGGAAATGAAAAACTGTTTTTT
>.|TRBV18|TRBJ2-1|TRBD1
CASSQGQGSYNEQFF
TGTGCCAGCTCACAAGGACAGGGGTCCTACAATGAGCAGTTCTTC
>.|TRBV4-2|TRBJ2-4|.
CASSLPGEDIQYF
TGTGCCAGCAGCCTACCCGGGGAGGACATTCAGTACTTC
>.|TRBV11-3|TRBJ1-3|.
CASSHQGISGNTIYF
TGTGCCAGCAGCCATCAGGGGATCTCTGGAAACACCATATATTTT
>.|TRBV9|TRBJ2-3|TRBD2
CASSVGTSGGARMTQYF
TGTGCCAGCAGCGTAGGGACTAGCGGGGGTGCCCGGATGACGCAGTATTTT
>.|TRBV10-3|TRBJ1-2|.
CATQSGVEGYTF
TGTGCCACCCAATCCGGAGTAGAGGGCTACACCTTC
>.|TRBV27|TRBJ1-2|TRBD1
CASSFQQGVSYTF
TGTGCCAGCAGTTTCCAACAGGGGGTTAGCTACACCTTC
>.|TRBV19|TRBJ2-2|TRBD2
CASNGAGDPTGELFF
TGTGCCAGTAACGGAGCGGGGGACCCCACCGGGGAGCTGTTTTTT
>few|TRBV19|TRBJ1-3|.
CASSIVAASSGNTIYF
TGTGCCAGTAGTATAGTGGCGGCGAGCTCTGGAAACACCATATATTTT
>.|TRBV7-6|TRBJ1-1|TRBD1
CASSLGGTANTEAFF
TGTGCCAGCAGCCTAGGAGGGACAGCGAACACTGAAGCTTTCTTT
>.|TRBV7-2|TRBJ2-7|.
CASSASLANYEQYF
TGTGCCAGCAGCGCCAGCTTAGCGAACTACGAGCAGTACTTC
>.|TRBV19|TRBJ1-6|.
CASSIDPRGNSPLHF
TGTGCCAGTAGTATTGACCCCCGAGGAAATTCACCCCTCCACTTT
>.|TRBV11-2|TRBJ2-3|TRBD2
CASSLRVAGEDTQYF
TGTGCCAGCAGCTTGAGAGTAGCGGGAGAAGATACGCAGTATTTT
>few|TRBV28|TRBJ2-7|TRBD1
CASSAPGTGRYEQYF
TGTGCCAGCAGTGCCCCCGGGACAGGGCGGTACGAGCAGTACTTC
>few|TRBV27|TRBJ1-5|TRBD1
CASRPRYLDRGQYQPQHF
TGTGCCAGCAGGCCGCGATATCTGGACAGGGGGCAGTATCAGCCCCAGCATTTT
>.|TRBV28|TRBJ2-7|.
CASSSGRGSPSYEQYF
TGTGCCAGCAGTTCGGGCAGGGGATCCCCTTCCTACGAGCAGTACTTC
>.|TRBV4-3|TRBJ2-1|TRBD2
CASSLTPGGSYNEQFF
TGCGCCAGCAGCCTAACCCCGGGGGGCTCCTACAATGAGCAGTTCTTC
>.|TRBV6-5|TRBJ1-5|TRBD1
CATKQGAGNQPQHF
TGTGCCACAAAGCAGGGGGCGGGCAATCAGCCCCAGCATTTT
>.|TRBV27|TRBJ2-2|TRBD1
CASSYRDRAGTGELFF
TGTGCCAGCAGTTACCGGGACAGGGCAGGCACCGGGGAGCTGTTTTTT
>once|TRBV20-1|TRBJ2-7|.
CSARDRNEQYF
TGCAGTGCTAGAGATAGAAACGAGCAGTACTTC
>.|TRBV7-2|TRBJ2-2|TRBD2
CATTGGTNTGELFF
TGTGCCACCACCGGGGGGACGAACACCGGGGAGCTGTTTTTT
>.|TRBV30|TRBJ1-3|.
CAWSSGGGNTIYF
TGTGCCTGGAGCTCGGGAGGAGGAAACACCATATATTTT
>.|TRBV6-1|TRBJ2-2|TRBD2
CASSEQGTSVTGELFF
TGTGCCAGCAGTGAACAGGGGACTAGCGTCACCGGGGAGCTGTTTTTT
>.|TRBV12-3/TRBV12-4|TRBJ1-2|TRBD1
CASSSGGRGYTF
TGTGCCAGCAGTTCAGGGGGCCGGGGCTACACCTTC
>.|TRBV12-5|TRBJ2-1|TRBD1
CASGFQRGRSEQFF
TGTGCTAGTGGTTTCCAAAGGGGGCGAAGTGAGCAGTTCTTC
>.|TRBV19|TRBJ2-3|.
CASSIRGPVADTQYF
TGTGCCAGTAGTATCCGCGGGCCCGTCGCAGATACGCAGTATTTT
>.|TRBV19|TRBJ1-4|TRBD1
CASSGSGTGLSGGEKLFF
TGTGCCAGTAGTGGCTCCGGGACAGGCCTGAGTGGGGGTGAAAAACTGTTTTTT
>.|TRBV20-1|TRBJ2-7|TRBD2
CSASPGLERNEQYF
TGCAGTGCTAGTCCGGGACTAGAGCGGAACGAGCAGTACTTC
>.|TRBV5-6|TRBJ1-1|.
CASSLEAGENTEAFF
TGTGCCAGCAGCTTGGAAGCAGGGGAGAACACTGAAGCTTTCTTT
>.|TRBV5-1|TRBJ2-6|.
CASSPGSGANVLTF
TGCGCCAGCAGCCCAGGGTCTGGGGCCAACGTCCTGACTTTC
>.|TRBV13|TRBJ2-5|TRBD2
CASSSAGGQETQYF
TGTGCCAGCAGCTCAGCGGGGGGGCAAGAGACCCAGTACTTC
>.|TRBV3-1/TRBV3-2|TRBJ2-1|.
CASSLHGAGLGNEQFF
TGTGCCAGCAGCCTCCATGGGGCGGGGTTGGGGAATGAGCAGTTCTTC
>.|TRBV27|TRBJ1-6|.
CASSRGSSYNSPLHF
TGTGCCAGCAGTCGGGGGAGCTCCTATAATTCACCCCTCCACTTT
>.|TRBV10-3|TRBJ2-1|TRBD1
CAIREPGQPSNNEQFF
TGTGCCATCAGGGAACCGGGACAGCCCTCTAACAATGAGCAGTTCTTC
>.|TRBV2|TRBJ2-7|.
CASSEWGGAQYF
TGTGCCAGCAGTGAATGGGGGGGGGCCCAGTACTTC
>.|TRBV19|TRBJ2-5|TRBD1
CASSQGQDIGTQYF
TGTGCCAGTAGTCAGGGACAGGATATAGGGACCCAGTACTTC
>.|TRBV9|TRBJ1-6|.
CASSSGGAVGSPLHF
TGTGCCAGCAGCTCTGGGGGGGCAGTTGGGTCACCCCTCCACTTT
>.|TRBV18|TRBJ2-5|.
CASSPRGNQETQYF
TGTGCCAGCTCACCTCGAGGGAACCAAGAGACCCAGTACTTC
>.|TRBV9|TRBJ2-2|.
CASSVGLTRELFF
TGTGCCAGCAGCGTAGGGCTCACACGGGAGCTGTTTTTT
>.|TRBV27|TRBJ2-2|.
CASTKGTTNTGELFF
TGTGCCAGCACTAAAGGGACAACGAACACCGGGGAGCTGTTTTTT
>once|TRBV4-1|TRBJ1-2|.
CASRPTGNYGYTF
TGCGCCAGCAGACCTACAGGGAACTATGGCTACACCTTC
>.|TRBV5-4|TRBJ2-7|.
CASSLGGGSSYEQYF
TGTGCCAGCAGCTTGGGTGGCGGTTCCTCCTACGAGCAGTACTTC
>few|TRBV19|TRBJ1-1|TRBD1
CASSVVYRTGNMNTEAFF
TGTGCCAGTAGTGTGGTTTATAGGACAGGGAACATGAACACTGAAGCTTTCTTT
>.|TRBV9|TRBJ2-1|TRBD2
CASSLGTSGSYNEQFF
TGTGCCAGCAGCCTTGGGACTAGCGGGTCCTACAATGAGCAGTTCTTC